The 13 T cell receptor gamma chains below all came from one sample that was sequenced in a study of Vδ1+ human thymocytes. The antigens of these receptors remain unknown. Sequences come from RNA converted to cDNA by reverse transcription. CDR3 amplicons came from multiplex PCR with pooled V-gene forward and constant-region reverse primers. With CATT, TCRdb re-called clones from the multiplex PCR reads. Here the sample spans 20,000 to 25,000 gamma-chain clones, roughly an eighth being singletons. Study-level points and caveats: Highly polyclonal TRG and TRD repertoires with Gaussian CDR3 length distributions appeared in thymus.

Sample: Vdelta1+ gamma-delta thymocytes from the thymus. The subset denotes: FACS-sorted CD3+ TCRalphabeta- TCRVdelta1+ TCRVdelta2- thymocytes. The receptors derive from a child under two years old who had congenital heart surgery.

The J gene is TRGJ1 or TRGJ2, the V gene TRGV4. The V gene end was trimmed by 6 bases and the J gene end by 2 bases; junction bases not matched to a gene: 19. Germline V gives CDR1 EGSTGY, CDR2 YDSYTSSV. This CDR3 has 17 residues. DNA of the CDR3: TGTGCCACCTGGCGAAGGAATAGGGGGGGGGATTATTATAAGAAACTCTTT. Translated, it gives CATWRRNRGGDYYKKLF.

This clone was detected a few times. This rearrangement joins TRGV9 to TRGJ1 or TRGJ2. Trimming removed 5 bases from V and 6 bases from J; junction bases left unmatched: 7. The CDR3 runs 12 residues. Germline assignment: CDR1 GITISATS and CDR2 ISYDGTV (reference sequence). In DNA, the CDR3 is TGTGCCTTGTGGGGGGTATTTTATAAGAAACTCTTT. This sequence encodes CALWGVFYKKLF.

This clone qualifies as medium-sized. Additional DNA sequences in this sample encode the identical CDR3. The V and J genes are TRGV9 and TRGJ1 or TRGJ2. In germline, CDR1 is GITISATS, CDR2 ISYDGTV (reference sequence). CDR3 size: 13 residues. V was clipped by 2 bases and J by 3 bases; unmatched bases: 4. CDR3 bases: TGTGCCTTGTGGGAGGCCCCTTATTATAAGAAACTCTTT. Translated: CALWEAPYYKKLF.

This clone was counted a few times. The sample carries other DNA sequences with the same CDR3. The V call is TRGV3, the J call TRGJ1 or TRGJ2. The CDR3 is 14 residues long. V was pared by 0 bases and J by 4 bases, with 6 bases of the junction left unmatched. The germline gives CDR1 VTNTFY, CDR2 YDVSTARD (reference sequence). CDR3 protein: CATWDRLGYYKKLF. The CDR3 DNA reads as TGTGCCACCTGGGACAGGCTGGGATATTATAAGAAACTCTTT.

V usage is TRGV2 and J usage is TRGJ1 or TRGJ2. The CDR3 contains 14 residues. From germline, CDR1 is EGSNGY and CDR2 YDSYNSKV. V lost 0 bases, J lost 1 base, and 3 bases stayed unmatched. The CDR3 region is CATWDGHNYYKKLF. CDR3 DNA sequence: TGTGCCACCTGGGACGGGCATAATTATTATAAGAAACTCTTT.

This clone occurred a few times. Other DNA variants within this sample encode the same CDR3. The chain combines TRGV4 with TRGJ1 or TRGJ2. Trimming removed 0 bases from V and 0 bases from J; junction bases left unmatched: 2. Germline CDR1 and CDR2: EGSTGY and YDSYTSSV. The CDR3 length is 14 residues. The DNA of the CDR3 is TGTGCCACCTGGGATGGGTCGAATTATTATAAGAAACTCTTT. Translating gives CATWDGSNYYKKLF.

The chain joins TRGV4 to TRGJ1 or TRGJ2. The CDR3 loop spans 11 amino acids. V trimming: 5 bases; J trimming: 12 bases; junction bases outside the gene matches: 10. Germline CDR1 EGSTGY, CDR2 YDSYTSSV. The CDR3 region has the DNA TGTGCCACCTGGGCTCTGCGTGGGAAACTCTTT. Its translation: CATWALRGKLF.

The chain carries TRGV2 and TRGJ1 or TRGJ2. This CDR3 region has 13 residues. V gave up 3 bases and J gave up 11 bases; unmatched junction bases: 13. In germline, CDR1 is EGSNGY, CDR2 YDSYNSKV. The DNA of the CDR3 is TGTGCCACCTGGGACAGATCCCTTGGGGAGAAACTCTTT. Translated, it gives CATWDRSLGEKLF.

This clone has only a few counts. The gene calls are TRGV4 and TRGJ1 or TRGJ2. This CDR3 spans 16 amino acids. Trimming cost V 3 bases and J 6 bases; bases outside gene matches: 17. Looked up from germline, CDR1 is EGSTGY and CDR2 is YDSYTSSV. CDR3 loop: CATWDHRPRIFYKKLF. In DNA, the CDR3 is TGTGCCACCTGGGATCACCGCCCCAGGATTTTTTATAAGAAACTCTTT.

This clone was counted a few times. The rearrangement links TRGV2 to TRGJP2. V was clipped by 2 bases and J by 2 bases; unmatched bases: 17. Germline V gene sequence: CDR1 EGSNGY, CDR2 YDSYNSKV. This CDR3 spans 19 amino acids. The CDR3 is CATWDEPYTIVSSDWIKTF. The DNA for the CDR3 is TGTGCCACCTGGGACGAGCCCTACACCATCGTCAGTAGTGATTGGATCAAGACGTTT.

The sample holds a few counts of this clone. The rearrangement links TRGV3 to TRGJ1 or TRGJ2. The CDR3 runs 11 residues. V trimming: 3 bases; J trimming: 10 bases; junction bases outside the gene matches: 6. Germline assignment: CDR1 VTNTFY and CDR2 YDVSTARD (reference sequence). CDR3 in amino acids: CATWDLPKKLF. The CDR3 nucleotides read TGTGCCACCTGGGACCTCCCCAAGAAACTCTTT.

Remarks on this clone: The same CDR3 arises from other DNA sequences in this sample as well. V gene TRGV2 combines with J gene TRGJ1 or TRGJ2. This CDR3 has 12 amino acids. Trimming took 0 bases from V and 8 from J; bases not matched to a gene: 4. The germline V gene has CDR1 EGSNGY and CDR2 YDSYNSKV. CDR3 DNA sequence: TGTGCCACCTGGGACGGGCGTCATAAGAAACTCTTT. Translation gives CATWDGRHKKLF.

There are a few counts of this clone. This sequence joins TRGV3 and TRGJ1 or TRGJ2. V lost 0 bases to trimming and J lost 8 bases; unmatched junction nucleotides: 16. Germline assignment: CDR1 VTNTFY and CDR2 YDVSTARD (reference sequence). The CDR3 totals 16 residues. The CDR3 sequence: CATWDRPVSRDNKKLF. In DNA, the CDR3 is TGTGCCACCTGGGACAGGCCGGTTTCTAGGGACAATAAGAAACTCTTT.